A selection of T cell receptor beta chains follows, all from one sample in a study of blood T cell repertoires in COVID-19. This table comes from immunoSEQ multiplex PCR, and its TCRdb copy is limited to in-frame clones, with some not included. The table has approximately 130,000 clones, approximately 85% seen once. The specimen was peripheral blood. These receptors were collected from a human donor in a cohort sampled during active COVID-19. CDR3s include the opening cysteine and the closing phenylalanine or tryptophan. D genes are given only for firm matches. Rows give clone size only sometimes, using once, few, many, or a class for an expanded clone.

d_gene: -
abundance: once
v_gene: TRBV11-1
j_gene: TRBJ1-6
CDR3aa: CASSFSSSSYNSPLHF
CDR3nt: TGTGCCAGCAGCTTTTCCTCCAGCTCCTATAATTCACCCCTCCACTTT

d_gene: -
abundance: -
v_gene: TRBV6-6
j_gene: TRBJ1-1
CDR3aa: CASKEQNTEAFF
CDR3nt: TGTGCCAGCAAGGAGCAAAACACTGAAGCTTTCTTT

d_gene: -
abundance: -
v_gene: TRBV3-1/TRBV3-2
j_gene: TRBJ2-7
CDR3aa: CASSQGTGTYEQYF
CDR3nt: TGTGCCAGCAGCCAAGGCACCGGGACCTACGAGCAGTACTTC

d_gene: -
abundance: once
v_gene: TRBV19
j_gene: TRBJ1-5
CDR3aa: CASSKAQGSNQPQHF
CDR3nt: TGTGCCAGTAGTAAGGCGCAGGGCAGCAATCAGCCCCAGCATTTT

d_gene: -
abundance: -
v_gene: TRBV6-6
j_gene: TRBJ2-7
CDR3aa: CASSRPVGGASYEQYF
CDR3nt: TGTGCCAGCAGTCGACCGGTTGGGGGGGCATCCTACGAGCAGTACTTC

d_gene: TRBD1
abundance: -
v_gene: TRBV13
j_gene: TRBJ1-1
CDR3aa: CASTGTGTMNTEAFF
CDR3nt: TGTGCCAGCACCGGGACAGGTACAATGAACACTGAAGCTTTCTTT

d_gene: TRBD1
abundance: once
v_gene: TRBV5-5
j_gene: TRBJ2-7
CDR3aa: CASSGTGTGYEQYF
CDR3nt: TGTGCCAGCAGCGGAACCGGGACAGGGTACGAGCAGTACTTC

d_gene: -
abundance: -
v_gene: TRBV5-1
j_gene: TRBJ2-1
CDR3aa: CASSSQGLPMNEQFF
CDR3nt: TGCGCCAGCAGCTCACAGGGACTACCAATGAATGAGCAGTTCTTC

d_gene: -
abundance: -
v_gene: TRBV12-3/TRBV12-4
j_gene: TRBJ2-2
CDR3aa: CASSPSTGELFF
CDR3nt: TGTGCCAGCAGCCCTAGTACCGGGGAGCTGTTTTTT

d_gene: -
abundance: -
v_gene: TRBV12-3/TRBV12-4
j_gene: TRBJ1-1
CDR3aa: CASSISRGTEAFF
CDR3nt: TGTGCCAGCAGCATTAGTCGAGGCACTGAAGCTTTCTTT

d_gene: TRBD2
abundance: -
v_gene: TRBV10-3
j_gene: TRBJ2-5
CDR3aa: CAISEGLAGGETQYF
CDR3nt: TGTGCCATCAGTGAGGGACTAGCGGGGGGAGAGACCCAGTACTTC

d_gene: TRBD2
abundance: -
v_gene: TRBV5-1
j_gene: TRBJ2-7
CDR3aa: CASSFGGTYERQYF
CDR3nt: TGCGCCAGCAGCTTCGGGGGGACCTACGAGCGGCAGTACTTC

d_gene: TRBD1
abundance: -
v_gene: TRBV19
j_gene: TRBJ1-5
CDR3aa: CASSPGQGAAQPQHF
CDR3nt: TGTGCCAGTAGTCCGGGACAGGGGGCTGCCCAGCCCCAGCATTTT

d_gene: -
abundance: -
v_gene: TRBV7-9
j_gene: TRBJ2-1
CDR3aa: CASTLYNEQFF
CDR3nt: TGTGCCAGCACCCTATACAATGAGCAGTTCTTC

d_gene: -
abundance: -
v_gene: TRBV5-8
j_gene: TRBJ1-5
CDR3aa: CASSLYGDNQPQHF
CDR3nt: TGTGCCAGCAGCTTGTACGGTGACAATCAGCCCCAGCATTTT

d_gene: -
abundance: -
v_gene: TRBV4-1
j_gene: TRBJ1-5
CDR3aa: CASSQEQINQPQHF
CDR3nt: TGCGCCAGCAGCCAAGAACAAATTAATCAGCCCCAGCATTTT

d_gene: TRBD1
abundance: -
v_gene: TRBV4-1
j_gene: TRBJ2-1
CDR3aa: CASSQGQSSYNEQFF
CDR3nt: TGCGCCAGCAGCCAGGGACAGAGCTCCTACAATGAGCAGTTCTTC

d_gene: TRBD1
abundance: -
v_gene: TRBV6-2/TRBV6-3
j_gene: TRBJ1-2
CDR3aa: CASSDAGGYGYTF
CDR3nt: TGTGCCAGCAGTGATGCAGGGGGCTATGGCTACACCTTC

d_gene: -
abundance: -
v_gene: TRBV19
j_gene: TRBJ2-3
CDR3aa: CASSMAGRTDTQYF
CDR3nt: TGTGCCAGTAGTATGGCGGGGAGGACAGATACGCAGTATTTT

d_gene: -
abundance: -
v_gene: TRBV9
j_gene: TRBJ2-7
CDR3aa: CASSVGDSYEQYF
CDR3nt: TGTGCCAGCAGCGTAGGAGACAGCTACGAGCAGTACTTC

d_gene: TRBD1
abundance: -
v_gene: TRBV27
j_gene: TRBJ1-2
CDR3aa: CASPEGGRRHGYTF
CDR3nt: TGTGCCAGCCCTGAAGGGGGCAGAAGACATGGCTACACCTTC

d_gene: -
abundance: few
v_gene: TRBV10-3
j_gene: TRBJ1-2
CDR3aa: CAISEPDKANYGYTF
CDR3nt: TGTGCCATCAGTGAGCCGGACAAAGCTAACTATGGCTACACCTTC

d_gene: TRBD1
abundance: -
v_gene: TRBV5-1
j_gene: TRBJ2-7
CDR3aa: CASSLTGDREQYF
CDR3nt: TGCGCCAGCAGCTTGACAGGGGACCGCGAGCAGTACTTC

d_gene: TRBD2
abundance: -
v_gene: TRBV27
j_gene: TRBJ2-2
CDR3aa: CASSMTSGGTGELFF
CDR3nt: TGTGCCAGCAGCATGACTAGCGGGGGGACCGGGGAGCTGTTTTTT

d_gene: TRBD2
abundance: -
v_gene: TRBV7-6
j_gene: TRBJ2-7
CDR3aa: CASSPLTGTSGGGEQYF
CDR3nt: TGTGCCAGCAGCCCCCTGACCGGGACTAGCGGGGGGGGCGAGCAGTACTTC

d_gene: -
abundance: -
v_gene: TRBV15
j_gene: TRBJ1-3
CDR3aa: CATSRLAGTDLNSGNTIYF
CDR3nt: TGTGCCACCAGCAGGTTGGCGGGGACCGACCTTAACTCTGGAAACACCATATATTTT

d_gene: TRBD1
abundance: -
v_gene: TRBV5-1
j_gene: TRBJ1-6
CDR3aa: CASSPEGAVASPLHF
CDR3nt: TGCGCCAGCAGCCCGGAGGGGGCCGTCGCTTCACCCCTCCACTTT

d_gene: -
abundance: -
v_gene: TRBV7-2
j_gene: TRBJ1-2
CDR3aa: CASSSRDGGTYYGYTF
CDR3nt: TGTGCCAGCAGCTCGCGGGACGGGGGGACCTACTATGGCTACACCTTC

d_gene: TRBD1
abundance: -
v_gene: TRBV18
j_gene: TRBJ1-2
CDR3aa: CASSRGTGDGYTF
CDR3nt: TGTGCCAGCTCTCGGGGGACAGGGGACGGCTACACCTTC

d_gene: -
abundance: few
v_gene: TRBV5-1
j_gene: TRBJ2-7
CDR3aa: CASSLSQGTGEQYF
CDR3nt: TGCGCCAGCAGCTTGTCCCAGGGGACGGGCGAGCAGTACTTC

d_gene: -
abundance: -
v_gene: TRBV2
j_gene: TRBJ1-2
CDR3aa: CASSALDRSGYTF
CDR3nt: TGTGCCAGCAGTGCCCTGGACAGATCTGGCTACACCTTC

d_gene: -
abundance: -
v_gene: TRBV3-1/TRBV3-2
j_gene: TRBJ2-3
CDR3aa: CASSPLTTQGLTDTQYF
CDR3nt: TGTGCCAGCAGCCCTTTAACCACTCAGGGCCTCACAGATACGCAGTATTTT

d_gene: -
abundance: -
v_gene: TRBV7-8
j_gene: TRBJ1-1
CDR3aa: CASSLARSGDWNTEAFF
CDR3nt: TGTGCCAGCAGCTTAGCGAGGTCAGGGGATTGGAACACTGAAGCTTTCTTT

d_gene: TRBD2
abundance: many
v_gene: TRBV5-1
j_gene: TRBJ2-1
CDR3aa: CASSLGLAGAGEQFF
CDR3nt: TGCGCCAGCAGCTTGGGGCTAGCGGGGGCGGGTGAGCAGTTCTTC

d_gene: -
abundance: few
v_gene: TRBV7-9
j_gene: TRBJ1-2
CDR3aa: CASSPGDSYGYTF
CDR3nt: TGTGCCAGCAGCCCCGGGGATTCCTATGGCTACACCTTC

d_gene: TRBD2
abundance: -
v_gene: TRBV7-9
j_gene: TRBJ2-5
CDR3aa: CASSAGAGGVQETQYF
CDR3nt: TGTGCCAGCAGCGCGGGAGCGGGGGGTGTACAAGAGACCCAGTACTTC

d_gene: -
abundance: -
v_gene: TRBV11-3
j_gene: TRBJ2-7
CDR3aa: CASSQGGGSYEQYF
CDR3nt: TGTGCCAGCAGCCAAGGGGGGGGCTCCTACGAGCAGTACTTC

d_gene: TRBD1
abundance: -
v_gene: TRBV5-4
j_gene: TRBJ1-1
CDR3aa: CASSLQGRETEAFF
CDR3nt: TGTGCCAGCAGCTTACAGGGGCGAGAGACTGAAGCTTTCTTT

d_gene: TRBD1
abundance: once
v_gene: TRBV6-4
j_gene: TRBJ2-5
CDR3aa: CASSRDRGETQYF
CDR3nt: TGTGCCAGCAGCCGGGACAGGGGAGAGACCCAGTACTTC

d_gene: -
abundance: -
v_gene: TRBV7-9
j_gene: TRBJ2-7
CDR3aa: CASSLAPGAAHF
CDR3nt: TGTGCCAGCAGCTTAGCCCCGGGAGCGGCTCACTTC

d_gene: -
abundance: -
v_gene: TRBV10-2
j_gene: TRBJ1-5
CDR3aa: CASSGRSGTNQPQHF
CDR3nt: TGCGCCAGCAGCGGACGGAGCGGAACGAATCAGCCCCAGCATTTT